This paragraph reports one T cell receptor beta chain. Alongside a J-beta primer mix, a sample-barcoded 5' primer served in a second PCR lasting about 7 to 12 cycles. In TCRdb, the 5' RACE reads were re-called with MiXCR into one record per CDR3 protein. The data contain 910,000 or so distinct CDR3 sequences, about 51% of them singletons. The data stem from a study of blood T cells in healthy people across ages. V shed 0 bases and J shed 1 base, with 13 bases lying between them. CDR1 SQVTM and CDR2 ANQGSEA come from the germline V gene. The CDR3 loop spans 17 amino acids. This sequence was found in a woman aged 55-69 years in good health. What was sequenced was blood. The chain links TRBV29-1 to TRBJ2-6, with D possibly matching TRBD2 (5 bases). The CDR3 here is CSVEDRGIGSGANVLTF. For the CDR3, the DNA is TGCAGCGTTGAAGATCGGGGTATTGGTTCTGGGGCCAACGTCCTGACTTTC.